These T cell receptor beta chains were read from a single sample in a study of blood T cell repertoires in COVID-19. Assay used: immunoSEQ multiplex PCR; TCRdb lists only in-frame clones, some missing. The repertoire holds about 480,000 clones, with about nine tenths as singletons. The sample comprised peripheral blood. These receptors originate from a woman between 50 and 59 years old with COVID-19, enrolled during active disease. The CDR3 runs from the conserved cysteine through the conserved F or W. The order of the fields is V gene, J gene, D gene, clone size, CDR3 DNA, CDR3 protein. D genes are given only for firm matches. Where a row states a size, it is once, few, many or the class of an expanded clone; other rows omit it.

V gene: TRBV11-3
J gene: TRBJ2-5
D gene: TRBD1
clone size: NA
CDR3 DNA: TGTGCCAGCAGCTTAGGCCAGGGGGTAGGAGAGACCCAGTACTTC
CDR3 protein: CASSLGQGVGETQYF

V gene: TRBV7-2
J gene: TRBJ1-2
D gene: NA
clone size: NA
CDR3 DNA: TGTGCCAGCAGCTTACTTAGAGGGTCGAGCGGCTACACCTTC
CDR3 protein: CASSLLRGSSGYTF

V gene: TRBV6-5
J gene: TRBJ1-5
D gene: TRBD1
clone size: NA
CDR3 DNA: TGTGCCAGCAGACAGGGGAATGGTGATCAGCCCCAGCATTTT
CDR3 protein: CASRQGNGDQPQHF

V gene: TRBV6-5
J gene: TRBJ2-7
D gene: TRBD1
clone size: once
CDR3 DNA: TGTGCCAGCAGAGGACAGGGGAGGGACGAGCAGTACTTC
CDR3 protein: CASRGQGRDEQYF

V gene: TRBV6-1
J gene: TRBJ1-2
D gene: TRBD1
clone size: NA
CDR3 DNA: TGTGCCAGCAGTGAAGAAGCCCCCGGACAGGGGAGCTATGGCTACACCTTC
CDR3 protein: CASSEEAPGQGSYGYTF

V gene: TRBV7-8
J gene: TRBJ2-5
D gene: TRBD2
clone size: once
CDR3 DNA: TGTGCCAGCAGTTCGGGGGGAGAGACCCAGTACTTC
CDR3 protein: CASSSGGETQYF

V gene: TRBV7-2
J gene: TRBJ1-4
D gene: TRBD1
clone size: NA
CDR3 DNA: TGTGCCAGCAGCCCCGCCGGGACAGGGAGGACAACTAATGAAAAACTGTTTTTT
CDR3 protein: CASSPAGTGRTTNEKLFF

V gene: TRBV5-5
J gene: TRBJ1-3
D gene: NA
clone size: NA
CDR3 DNA: TGTGCCAGCAGCTTTACTGGAAACACCATATATTTT
CDR3 protein: CASSFTGNTIYF

V gene: TRBV7-9
J gene: TRBJ1-6
D gene: NA
clone size: few
CDR3 DNA: TGTGCCAGCAGCTCAGTGGTGATACAGTCACCCCTCCACTTT
CDR3 protein: CASSSVVIQSPLHF

V gene: TRBV30
J gene: TRBJ1-2
D gene: TRBD1
clone size: NA
CDR3 DNA: TGTGCCTGGACCCTATGGACAGGGGACTATGGCTACACCTTC
CDR3 protein: CAWTLWTGDYGYTF

V gene: TRBV6-6
J gene: TRBJ1-2
D gene: NA
clone size: NA
CDR3 DNA: TGTGCCAGCAGTGAGGCCGGGACTTCTTATGGCTACACCTTC
CDR3 protein: CASSEAGTSYGYTF

V gene: TRBV4-1
J gene: TRBJ2-7
D gene: TRBD1
clone size: NA
CDR3 DNA: TGCGCCAGCAGACGTTTGCAACAGGGGCTTGGGTACGAGCAGTACTTC
CDR3 protein: CASRRLQQGLGYEQYF

V gene: TRBV6-5
J gene: TRBJ2-1
D gene: TRBD2
clone size: NA
CDR3 DNA: TGTGCCAGCAGACGGGGGGGTCCCTACAATGAGCAGTTCTTC
CDR3 protein: CASRRGGPYNEQFF

V gene: TRBV30
J gene: TRBJ2-1
D gene: NA
clone size: once
CDR3 DNA: TGTGCCTGGAGTAAGGGGTCCTACAATGAGCAGTTCTTC
CDR3 protein: CAWSKGSYNEQFF

V gene: TRBV5-1
J gene: TRBJ1-4
D gene: TRBD1
clone size: once
CDR3 DNA: TGCGCCAGCAGCTCCCCGGACAGGGGATTAGGCGAAAAACTGTTTTTT
CDR3 protein: CASSSPDRGLGEKLFF

V gene: TRBV7-9
J gene: TRBJ1-3
D gene: TRBD1
clone size: NA
CDR3 DNA: TGTGCCAGCAGCTCGACAGGGTATCCTGGAAACACCATATATTTT
CDR3 protein: CASSSTGYPGNTIYF

V gene: TRBV5-6
J gene: TRBJ1-1
D gene: TRBD1
clone size: NA
CDR3 DNA: TGTGCCAGCAGCATCCTACAGGGGGCGAACACTGAAGCTTTCTTT
CDR3 protein: CASSILQGANTEAFF

V gene: TRBV12-3/TRBV12-4
J gene: TRBJ1-5
D gene: NA
clone size: NA
CDR3 DNA: TGTGCCAGCAGTTTGACAGGTGATCAGCCCCAGCATTTT
CDR3 protein: CASSLTGDQPQHF

V gene: TRBV19
J gene: TRBJ1-1
D gene: NA
clone size: once
CDR3 DNA: TGTGCCAGTAGTCTTCCCGGTAGAGGGGGGAACACTGAAGCTTTCTTT
CDR3 protein: CASSLPGRGGNTEAFF

V gene: TRBV29-1
J gene: TRBJ1-2
D gene: NA
clone size: NA
CDR3 DNA: TGCAGCGCTTGGGAGAGGGCAGTAGGTGGCTACACCTTC
CDR3 protein: CSAWERAVGGYTF

V gene: TRBV2
J gene: TRBJ1-5
D gene: TRBD1
clone size: NA
CDR3 DNA: TGTGCCAGCAAGGGACAGGGTGTGGAGAATCAGCCCCAGCATTTT
CDR3 protein: CASKGQGVENQPQHF

V gene: TRBV29-1
J gene: TRBJ2-7
D gene: TRBD1
clone size: NA
CDR3 DNA: TGCAGCGTCGGGACAGGGGGTAAGGGTTACGAGCAGTACTTC
CDR3 protein: CSVGTGGKGYEQYF

V gene: TRBV4-2
J gene: TRBJ1-4
D gene: TRBD1
clone size: NA
CDR3 DNA: TGTGCCAGCACCCTGTGGGACAGCCAGAATGAAAAACTGTTTTTT
CDR3 protein: CASTLWDSQNEKLFF

V gene: TRBV7-9
J gene: TRBJ1-1
D gene: NA
clone size: NA
CDR3 DNA: TGTGCCAGCAGCTTTATTAAGAACACTGAAGCTTTCTTT
CDR3 protein: CASSFIKNTEAFF

V gene: TRBV7-9
J gene: TRBJ2-7
D gene: TRBD1
clone size: NA
CDR3 DNA: TGTGCCAGCAGTCGACTCGATGGGGACAGCTACGAGCAGTACTTC
CDR3 protein: CASSRLDGDSYEQYF

V gene: TRBV30
J gene: TRBJ2-1
D gene: NA
clone size: NA
CDR3 DNA: TGTGCCTCCCGGATGGGGAGCTCCTACAATGAGCAGTTCTTC
CDR3 protein: CASRMGSSYNEQFF

V gene: TRBV2
J gene: TRBJ2-7
D gene: NA
clone size: NA
CDR3 DNA: TGTGCCAGCAGGCCCCATCCAATTGGACAACAGGGAGCTCGGCCCTACGAGCAGTACTTC
CDR3 protein: CASRPHPIGQQGARPYEQYF

V gene: TRBV5-6
J gene: TRBJ2-5
D gene: TRBD2
clone size: NA
CDR3 DNA: TGTGCCAGCAGCTTGTCGTCGGCTAGCGGGGGATTGAGAGAGACCCAGTACTTC
CDR3 protein: CASSLSSASGGLRETQYF

V gene: TRBV2
J gene: TRBJ2-1
D gene: TRBD2
clone size: NA
CDR3 DNA: TGTGCCAGCAAGAATAGCGGGGGATTTACCTACAATGAGCAGTTCTTC
CDR3 protein: CASKNSGGFTYNEQFF

V gene: TRBV2
J gene: TRBJ1-2
D gene: NA
clone size: once
CDR3 DNA: TGTGCCAGCAGTGAAGATAGGCCCTCTATGGCTAGGGGCTTC
CDR3 protein: CASSEDRPSMARGF

V gene: TRBV6-5
J gene: TRBJ1-2
D gene: NA
clone size: NA
CDR3 DNA: TGTGCCAGCACTCCAGGCCGGGGTGCCAACTATGGCTACACCTTC
CDR3 protein: CASTPGRGANYGYTF

V gene: TRBV5-1
J gene: TRBJ2-3
D gene: TRBD2
clone size: once
CDR3 DNA: TGCGCCAGCAGCTTGGGATCTAGCGGGGGTGCAGATACGCAGTATTTT
CDR3 protein: CASSLGSSGGADTQYF

V gene: TRBV5-4
J gene: TRBJ1-6
D gene: NA
clone size: NA
CDR3 DNA: TGTGCCAGCAGCTTGGTAGGGGGAGGGAATTCACCCCTCCACTTT
CDR3 protein: CASSLVGGGNSPLHF

V gene: TRBV12-3/TRBV12-4
J gene: TRBJ1-5
D gene: NA
clone size: NA
CDR3 DNA: TGTGCCAGCAGTCCCCCCGGAGGGAGCCAGCATTTT
CDR3 protein: CASSPPGGSQHF

V gene: TRBV20-1
J gene: TRBJ1-2
D gene: NA
clone size: NA
CDR3 DNA: TGCAGTGCTACCGCGGGGTGGGGCTACACCTTC
CDR3 protein: CSATAGWGYTF

V gene: TRBV5-1
J gene: TRBJ2-1
D gene: NA
clone size: NA
CDR3 DNA: TGCGCCAGCAGCTTGGACCCACAGCTATACTACAATGAGCAGTTCTTC
CDR3 protein: CASSLDPQLYYNEQFF

V gene: TRBV6-1
J gene: TRBJ2-7
D gene: TRBD1
clone size: once
CDR3 DNA: TGTGCCAGCAGTGAATACAGGGGACAATCCTACGAGCAGTACTTC
CDR3 protein: CASSEYRGQSYEQYF

V gene: TRBV19
J gene: TRBJ1-2
D gene: NA
clone size: NA
CDR3 DNA: TGTGCCAGTGGCAGGGAGGAGAACTATGGCTACACCTTC
CDR3 protein: CASGREENYGYTF

V gene: TRBV5-6
J gene: TRBJ2-7
D gene: TRBD1
clone size: once
CDR3 DNA: TGTGCCAGCTCCTACAGGGGGGACGAGCAGTACTTC
CDR3 protein: CASSYRGDEQYF

V gene: TRBV6-2/TRBV6-3
J gene: TRBJ2-5
D gene: NA
clone size: NA
CDR3 DNA: TGTGCCAGCAGTTACAGTGGGGGCTCGGAGACCCAGTACTTC
CDR3 protein: CASSYSGGSETQYF

V gene: TRBV19
J gene: TRBJ2-3
D gene: TRBD2
clone size: NA
CDR3 DNA: TGTGCCAGTTCCGAGCGGGGGGGAAGCACAGATACGCAGTATTTT
CDR3 protein: CASSERGGSTDTQYF

V gene: TRBV10-3
J gene: TRBJ1-5
D gene: NA
clone size: NA
CDR3 DNA: TGTGCCATCAGTGATACAGGGATGCGCAATCAGCCCCAGCATTTT
CDR3 protein: CAISDTGMRNQPQHF

V gene: TRBV7-2
J gene: TRBJ2-7
D gene: NA
clone size: few
CDR3 DNA: TGTGCCAGCAGCTTAGTTTCCGTGTACGAGCAGTACTTC
CDR3 protein: CASSLVSVYEQYF

V gene: TRBV11-2
J gene: TRBJ2-3
D gene: TRBD2
clone size: few
CDR3 DNA: TGTGCCAGCAGCCCTGGGACTAGCGGGGGCTCGCGGAGCACGCAGTATTTT
CDR3 protein: CASSPGTSGGSRSTQYF

V gene: TRBV20-1
J gene: TRBJ1-1
D gene: NA
clone size: NA
CDR3 DNA: TGCAGTGCTGGGACATACACTGAAGCTTTCTTT
CDR3 protein: CSAGTYTEAFF

V gene: TRBV30
J gene: TRBJ2-2
D gene: TRBD2
clone size: NA
CDR3 DNA: TGTGCCTGGAGTGTACGACTAGCGGGGAACACCGGGGAGCTGTTTTTT
CDR3 protein: CAWSVRLAGNTGELFF

V gene: TRBV15
J gene: TRBJ2-3
D gene: TRBD2
clone size: once
CDR3 DNA: TGTGCCACCAGCAGAGCTAGCGGGGGCCTCACAGATACGCAGTATTTT
CDR3 protein: CATSRASGGLTDTQYF

V gene: TRBV5-8
J gene: TRBJ1-2
D gene: NA
clone size: NA
CDR3 DNA: TGTGCCAGCACCATGGGCCGGGAGAGGGGCTACACCTTC
CDR3 protein: CASTMGRERGYTF

V gene: TRBV7-8
J gene: TRBJ2-7
D gene: NA
clone size: NA
CDR3 DNA: TGTGCCAGCAGCCACAGTTTTAGGCCCGAGCAGTACTTC
CDR3 protein: CASSHSFRPEQYF

V gene: TRBV19
J gene: TRBJ1-2
D gene: NA
clone size: NA
CDR3 DNA: TGTGCCAGTAGTATAGATGGTTGGAGTAACTATGGCTACACCTTC
CDR3 protein: CASSIDGWSNYGYTF

V gene: TRBV27
J gene: TRBJ1-5
D gene: NA
clone size: few
CDR3 DNA: TGTGCCAGCAATAATTGTCAGGAAGATCAGCCCCAGCATTTT
CDR3 protein: CASNNCQEDQPQHF

V gene: TRBV10-3
J gene: TRBJ1-2
D gene: NA
clone size: NA
CDR3 DNA: TGTGCCATCAGGGACACGACCTCCTATGGCTACACCTTC
CDR3 protein: CAIRDTTSYGYTF

V gene: TRBV7-2
J gene: TRBJ2-3
D gene: NA
clone size: NA
CDR3 DNA: TGTGCCAGCAGCTTAAAAGCACTCCAAGATACGCAGTATTTT
CDR3 protein: CASSLKALQDTQYF

V gene: TRBV5-8
J gene: TRBJ1-5
D gene: TRBD1
clone size: NA
CDR3 DNA: TGTGCCAGCAGCCATCAGGGGGCTAGCAATCAGCCCCAGCATTTT
CDR3 protein: CASSHQGASNQPQHF

V gene: TRBV2
J gene: TRBJ2-3
D gene: NA
clone size: NA
CDR3 DNA: TGTGCCAGCAGAGTCTTAGAGGTTAGCACAGATACGCAGTATTTT
CDR3 protein: CASRVLEVSTDTQYF

V gene: TRBV5-1
J gene: TRBJ1-2
D gene: NA
clone size: NA
CDR3 DNA: TGCGCCAGCAGCTTGGGGACAGTGACTAACTATGGCTACACCTTC
CDR3 protein: CASSLGTVTNYGYTF